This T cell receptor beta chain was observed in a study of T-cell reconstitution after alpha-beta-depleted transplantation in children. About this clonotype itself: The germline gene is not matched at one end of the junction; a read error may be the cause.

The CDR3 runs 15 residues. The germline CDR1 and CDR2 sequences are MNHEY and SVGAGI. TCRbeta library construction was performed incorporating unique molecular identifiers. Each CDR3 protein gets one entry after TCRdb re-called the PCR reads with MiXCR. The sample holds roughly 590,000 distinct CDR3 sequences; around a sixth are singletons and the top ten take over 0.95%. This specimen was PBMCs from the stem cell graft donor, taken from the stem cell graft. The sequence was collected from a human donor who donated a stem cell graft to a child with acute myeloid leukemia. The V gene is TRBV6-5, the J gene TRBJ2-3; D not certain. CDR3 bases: TGTGCCAGCATTTACGATTCAGTTAGAACAGATACGCAGTATTTT. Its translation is CASIYDSVRTDTQYF.